Listed below are T cell receptor beta chains from one sample, sequenced in a study of regulatory T cells in long-lasting Graves disease. One entry per CDR3 protein results from TCRdb running MiXCR on the multiplex PCR reads. This table holds 350,000 to 550,000 distinct CDR3 sequences, around 13% found once. This sample was shared with a second study, whose subject was T cells in Graves' hyperthyroidism and ophthalmopathy.

Sample: peripheral blood mononuclear cells (PBMCs), taken at new diagnosis, from a patient treated with antithyroid drugs. These receptors all stem from a woman aged 45 to 65 with Graves disease. CDR3s include the opening cysteine and the closing phenylalanine or tryptophan.

TRBJ2-1,TRBV12-3/TRBV12-4,CASSLGRRQPASNEQFF
TRBJ1-4,TRBV5-1,CASSLISGEKLFF
TRBJ2-1,TRBV4-2,CASSQPSSSYNEQFF
TRBJ2-3,TRBV2,CASSEAANTQYF
TRBJ1-3,TRBV5-1,CASSPGTGSGNTIYF
TRBJ2-1,TRBV6-2/TRBV6-3,CASSYEGESNEQFF
TRBJ2-1,TRBV7-3,CASSLYLTGSYNEQFF
TRBJ2-7,TRBV2,CASSEAHQRSYEQYF
TRBJ2-5,TRBV27,CASRTSGRAQYF
TRBJ1-2,TRBV2,CASSEAGGGAYYGYTF
TRBJ2-7,TRBV10-1,CASSVSRGREQYF
TRBJ1-1,TRBV28,CASFPWTGLNTEAFF
TRBJ2-3,TRBV29-1,CSVARDTDTQYF
TRBJ2-1,TRBV9,CASSGQGSDNEQFF
TRBJ1-2,TRBV5-1,CASSLAAPASLNYGYTF
TRBJ2-2,TRBV2,CATRSGDTPNTGELFF
TRBJ2-3,TRBV2,CASSERPAAGGTDTQYF
TRBJ2-4,TRBV20-1,CSAISGRTKNIQYF
TRBJ2-3,TRBV5-1,CASSLGQGVDTQYF
TRBJ2-2,TRBV7-8,CASSRTGGTNTGELFF
TRBJ2-2,TRBV30,CAWMRQGGWLFF
TRBJ2-7,TRBV20-1,CSADQDRDDEQYF
TRBJ2-7,TRBV3-1,CASSLDTWSGYEQYF
TRBJ2-7,TRBV6-1,CASRDPSGNYEQYF
TRBJ2-7,TRBV7-9,CASSSTRDRGPYEQYF
TRBJ1-2,TRBV6-1,CATTVWPEGYGYTF
TRBJ2-2,TRBV5-1,CASSLEANRPPNTGELFF
TRBJ1-1,TRBV2,CASIGVNTEAFF
TRBJ1-1,TRBV24-1,CATSDKSGQGANTEAFF
TRBJ2-7,TRBV6-2/TRBV6-3,CASSYSGQSSFYEQYF
TRBJ2-3,TRBV28,CASSLPRTDTQYF
TRBJ2-7,TRBV27,CASRGILRTEGYEQYF
TRBJ2-2,TRBV6-1,CALGHPNTGELFF
TRBJ2-5,TRBV19,CASSTWAGRRETQYF
TRBJ2-4,TRBV2,CASSGRTSGVWNIQYF
TRBJ2-1,TRBV5-4,CASSLVVAGVGFDEQFF
TRBJ2-1,TRBV7-2,CASSPHSGSRGDNEQFF
TRBJ1-4,TRBV7-9,CASSLARDRVAANEKLFF
TRBJ2-3,TRBV7-2,CASSESGTLTDTQYF
TRBJ2-5,TRBV7-3,CASSLATGVEETQYF
TRBJ2-3,TRBV2,CASSRDTQSTDTQYF
TRBJ2-1,TRBV10-3,CAISESTGTNNEQFF
TRBJ1-2,TRBV20-1,CSAQDPALGQGVPYYGYTF
TRBJ2-5,TRBV2,CASSEQGIQETQYF
TRBJ1-4,TRBV5-1,CASSLAGQGNEKLFF
TRBJ2-7,TRBV5-1,CADWGTDYEQYF
TRBJ2-5,TRBV20-1,CSARDFRGRNQETQYF
TRBJ1-1,TRBV30,CAWSVGHSRTEAFF
TRBJ2-7,TRBV27,CASTPLGRGSYEQYF
TRBJ2-1,TRBV27,CASSQLTIPHNEQFF
TRBJ1-2,TRBV29-1,CSSSTGTSGGGYGYTF
TRBJ2-7,TRBV28,CASSLLTGDLYEQYF
TRBJ2-1,TRBV5-1,CASSLPEKAYNEQFF